This TCR beta chain came from a study of cytomegalovirus exposure and HLA in healthy donors. Study information: In a previous analysis, 110 million or so unique TCR beta sequences were found from some 180 million T cells.

V lost 3 bases and J lost 0, with 9 bases in between. This CDR3 contains 15 residues. The germline gives CDR1 PRHDT, CDR2 FYEKMQ (reference sequence). Points from the study as a whole: A later analysis reportedly found that, within productive TCRs, an Asian-associated ancestry cluster had fewer N-insertions than the mean observed across the roughly 630 donors. TCR beta V- and J-gene trimming, according to a later analysis, was linked to a missense DCLRE1C variant. In a later analysis, compared with equally common non-associated chains, HLA-associated beta chains were more expanded.

As to this clone: Its antigen is not known.

PCR involved 60 Vbeta and 13 Jbeta primers. TCRdb's table, derived via immunoSEQ multiplex PCR, lists solely in-frame clones and lacks some. Of fewer than 110,000 clones in the sample, around 75% were seen once. Material: PBMCs. The V and J genes are TRBV13 and TRBJ2-1; D unresolved. The source of this sequence is a man over 45 in good health and CMV-seronegative. The DNA for the CDR3 is TGTGCCAGCAGCTTGGGCAGTAGCTCCTACAATGAGCAGTTCTTC. Protein sequence: CASSLGSSSYNEQFF.